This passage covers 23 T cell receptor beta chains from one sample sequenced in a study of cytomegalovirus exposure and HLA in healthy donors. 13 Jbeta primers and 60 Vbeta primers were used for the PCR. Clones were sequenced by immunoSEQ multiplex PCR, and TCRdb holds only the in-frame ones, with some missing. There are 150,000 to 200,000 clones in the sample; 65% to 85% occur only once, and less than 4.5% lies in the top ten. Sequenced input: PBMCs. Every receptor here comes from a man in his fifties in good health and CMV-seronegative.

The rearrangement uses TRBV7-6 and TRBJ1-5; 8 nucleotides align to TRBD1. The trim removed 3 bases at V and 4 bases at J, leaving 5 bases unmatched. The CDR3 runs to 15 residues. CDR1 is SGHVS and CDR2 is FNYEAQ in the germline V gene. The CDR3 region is CASSFDRGPNQPQHF. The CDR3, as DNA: TGTGCCAGCAGCTTCGACAGGGGCCCAAATCAGCCCCAGCATTTT.

The CDR3 spells CASSSGGEKLFF. Written as DNA, the CDR3 is TGTGCCAGCAGCTCCGGAGGCGAAAAACTGTTTTTT. J is TRBJ1-4 and V is TRBV7-9; D not certain. Per germline, CDR1 SEHNR and CDR2 FQNEAQ (reference sequence). V shed 4 bases and J shed 8 bases, with 8 bases lying between them. The CDR3 extends over 12 amino acids.

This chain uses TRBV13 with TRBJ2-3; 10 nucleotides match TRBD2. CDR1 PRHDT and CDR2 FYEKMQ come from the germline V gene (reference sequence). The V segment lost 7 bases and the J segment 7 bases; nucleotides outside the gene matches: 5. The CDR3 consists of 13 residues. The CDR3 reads CASKAGGLYTQYF. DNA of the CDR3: TGTGCCAGCAAAGCGGGGGGGTTATATACGCAGTATTTT.

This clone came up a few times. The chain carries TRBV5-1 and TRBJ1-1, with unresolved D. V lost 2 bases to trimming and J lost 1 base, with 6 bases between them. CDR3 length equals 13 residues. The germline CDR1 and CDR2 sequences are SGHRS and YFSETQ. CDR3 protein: CASSFQANTEAFF. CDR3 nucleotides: TGCGCCAGCAGCTTCCAGGCGAACACTGAAGCTTTCTTT.

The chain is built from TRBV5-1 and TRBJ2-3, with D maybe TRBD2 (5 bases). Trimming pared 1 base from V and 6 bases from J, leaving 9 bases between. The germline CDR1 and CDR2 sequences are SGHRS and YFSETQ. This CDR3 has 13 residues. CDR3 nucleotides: TGCGCCAGCAGCTTGCAGGACTGGGATACGCAGTATTTT. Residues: CASSLQDWDTQYF. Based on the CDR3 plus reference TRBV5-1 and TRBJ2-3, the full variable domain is KAGVTQTPRYLIKTRGQQVTLSCSPISGHRSVSWYQQTPGQGLQFLFEYFSETQRNKGNFPGRFSGRQFSNSRSEMNVSTLELGDSALYLCASSLQDWDTQYFGPGTRLTVL.

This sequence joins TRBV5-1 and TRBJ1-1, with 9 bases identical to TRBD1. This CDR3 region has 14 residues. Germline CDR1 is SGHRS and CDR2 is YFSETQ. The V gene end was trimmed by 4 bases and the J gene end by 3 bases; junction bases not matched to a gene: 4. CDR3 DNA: TGCGCCAGCAGCACAGGGGGCTCGGACACTGAAGCTTTCTTT. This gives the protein CASSTGGSDTEAFF. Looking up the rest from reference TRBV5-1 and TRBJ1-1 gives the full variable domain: KAGVTQTPRYLIKTRGQQVTLSCSPISGHRSVSWYQQTPGQGLQFLFEYFSETQRNKGNFPGRFSGRQFSNSRSEMNVSTLELGDSALYLCASSTGGSDTEAFFGQGTRLTVV.

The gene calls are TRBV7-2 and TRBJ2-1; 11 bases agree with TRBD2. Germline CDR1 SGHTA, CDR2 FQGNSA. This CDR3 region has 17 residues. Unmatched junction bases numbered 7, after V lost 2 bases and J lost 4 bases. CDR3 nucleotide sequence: TGTGCCAGCAGCTTATATCTAGCGGGGGGCACTTACAATGAGCAGTTCTTC. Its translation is CASSLYLAGGTYNEQFF.

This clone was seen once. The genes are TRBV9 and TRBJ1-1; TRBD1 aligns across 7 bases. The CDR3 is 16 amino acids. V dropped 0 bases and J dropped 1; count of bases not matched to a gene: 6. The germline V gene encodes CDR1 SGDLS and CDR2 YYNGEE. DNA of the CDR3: TGTGCCAGCAGCGTAGGAGGGGGCGTTGGGAACACTGAAGCTTTCTTT. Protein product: CASSVGGGVGNTEAFF.

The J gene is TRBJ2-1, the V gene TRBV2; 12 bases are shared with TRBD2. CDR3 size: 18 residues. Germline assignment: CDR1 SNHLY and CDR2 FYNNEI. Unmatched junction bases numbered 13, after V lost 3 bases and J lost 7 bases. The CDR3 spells CASSESVASGGALNEQFF. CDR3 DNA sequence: TGTGCCAGCAGTGAGTCGGTTGCTAGCGGGGGGGCATTGAATGAGCAGTTCTTC.

For the CDR3, the DNA is TGTGCCAGCAGCCCCAGGGGAGGGATCGGCGGGGAGCTGTTTTTT. Its protein is CASSPRGGIGGELFF. This chain uses TRBV9 with TRBJ2-2; a possible D gene is TRBD2 (7 bases). Per germline, CDR1 SGDLS and CDR2 YYNGEE. With 4 bases removed from V and 7 bases from J, the gap between germline ends came to 17 bases. The CDR3 spans 15 residues. The entire variable domain, with the rest obtained from reference TRBV9 and TRBJ2-2, is as follows: DSGVTQTPKHLITATGQRVTLRCSPRSGDLSVYWYQQSLDQGLQFLIQYYNGEERAKGNILERFSAQQFPDLHSELNLSSLELGDSALYFCASSPRGGIGGELFFGEGSRLTVL.

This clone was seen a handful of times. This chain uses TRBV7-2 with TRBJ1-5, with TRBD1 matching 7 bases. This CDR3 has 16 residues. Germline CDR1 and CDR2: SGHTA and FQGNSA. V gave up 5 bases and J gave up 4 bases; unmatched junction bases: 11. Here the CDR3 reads CASSLRGDSANQPQHF. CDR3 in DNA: TGTGCCAGCAGCCTAAGGGGGGACAGCGCTAATCAGCCCCAGCATTTT.

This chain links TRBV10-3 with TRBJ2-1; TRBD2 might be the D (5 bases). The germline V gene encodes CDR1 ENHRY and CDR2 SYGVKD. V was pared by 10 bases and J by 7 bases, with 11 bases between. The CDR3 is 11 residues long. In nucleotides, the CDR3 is TGTGCCACCGGGGTGTGGAATGAGCAGTTCTTC. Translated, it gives CATGVWNEQFF.

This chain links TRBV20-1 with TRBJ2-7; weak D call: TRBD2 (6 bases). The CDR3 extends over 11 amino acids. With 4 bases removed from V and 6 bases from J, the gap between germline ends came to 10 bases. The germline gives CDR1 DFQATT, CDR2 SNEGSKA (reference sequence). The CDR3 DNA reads TGCAGTGCTATCGGGGACTCCGAGCAGTACTTC. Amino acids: CSAIGDSEQYF.

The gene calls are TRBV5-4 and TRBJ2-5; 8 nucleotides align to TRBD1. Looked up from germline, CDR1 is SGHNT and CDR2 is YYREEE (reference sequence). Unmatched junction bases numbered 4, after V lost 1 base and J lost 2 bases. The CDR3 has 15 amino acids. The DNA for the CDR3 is TGTGCCAGCAGCTTGCGGACAGGGACGCAAGAGACCCAGTACTTC. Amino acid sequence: CASSLRTGTQETQYF.

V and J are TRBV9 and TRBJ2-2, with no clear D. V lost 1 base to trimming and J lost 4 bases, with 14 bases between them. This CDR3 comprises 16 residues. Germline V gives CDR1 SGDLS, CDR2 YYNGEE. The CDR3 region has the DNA TGTGCCAGCAGCGTAATGGGCAGCCGAGTCACCGGGGAGCTGTTTTTT. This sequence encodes CASSVMGSRVTGELFF.

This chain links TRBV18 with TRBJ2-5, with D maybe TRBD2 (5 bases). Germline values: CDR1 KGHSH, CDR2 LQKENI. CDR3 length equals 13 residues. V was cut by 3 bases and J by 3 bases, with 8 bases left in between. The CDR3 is CASSPGREETQYF. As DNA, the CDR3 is TGTGCCAGCTCACCCGGGCGGGAAGAGACCCAGTACTTC.

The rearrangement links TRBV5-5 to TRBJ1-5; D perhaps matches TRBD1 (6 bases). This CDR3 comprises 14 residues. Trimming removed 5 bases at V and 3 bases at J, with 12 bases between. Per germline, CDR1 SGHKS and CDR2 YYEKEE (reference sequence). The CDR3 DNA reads TGTGCCAGCAGTCTCGGACAGTACAATCAGCCCCAGCATTTT. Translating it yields CASSLGQYNQPQHF.

CDR3 amino acids: CASSLDQIGELFF. The CDR3 nucleotides are TGTGCCAGCAGCTTAGATCAGATCGGGGAGCTGTTTTTT. The V call is TRBV11-2, the J call TRBJ2-2, with D uncertain. The CDR3 has 13 amino acids. Germline V lookup: CDR1 SGHAT, CDR2 FQNNGV. Trimming removed 0 bases at V and 7 bases at J, with 6 bases between.

The CDR3 region is CASSPPRTGTNYGYTF. The CDR3 coding sequence is TGCGCCAGCAGCCCTCCAAGGACAGGGACCAACTATGGCTACACCTTC. The J gene is TRBJ1-2, the V gene TRBV4-1, with TRBD1 matching 8 bases. J was trimmed by 2 bases and V by 4 bases; bases with no gene match: 9. The CDR3 extends over 16 amino acids. Germline loops: CDR1 MGHRA, CDR2 YSYEKL.

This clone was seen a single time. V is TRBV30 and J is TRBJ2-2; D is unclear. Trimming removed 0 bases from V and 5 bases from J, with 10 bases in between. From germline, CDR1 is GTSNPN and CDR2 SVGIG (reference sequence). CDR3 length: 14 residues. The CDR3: CAWSVPRKTGELFF. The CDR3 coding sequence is TGTGCCTGGAGTGTACCCAGGAAGACCGGGGAGCTGTTTTTT.

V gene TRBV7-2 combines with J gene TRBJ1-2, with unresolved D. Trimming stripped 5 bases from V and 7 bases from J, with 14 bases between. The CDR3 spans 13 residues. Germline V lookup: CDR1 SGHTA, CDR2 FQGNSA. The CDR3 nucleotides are TGTGCCAGCAGCCAGTACCCGTCGTTTGGCTACACCTTC. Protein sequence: CASSQYPSFGYTF.

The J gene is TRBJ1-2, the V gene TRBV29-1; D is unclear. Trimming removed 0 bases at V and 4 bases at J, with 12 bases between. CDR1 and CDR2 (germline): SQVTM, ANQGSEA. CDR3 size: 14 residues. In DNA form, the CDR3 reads TGCAGCGTTGAAGATCAGTGGCACGTCTATGGCTACACCTTC. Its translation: CSVEDQWHVYGYTF.

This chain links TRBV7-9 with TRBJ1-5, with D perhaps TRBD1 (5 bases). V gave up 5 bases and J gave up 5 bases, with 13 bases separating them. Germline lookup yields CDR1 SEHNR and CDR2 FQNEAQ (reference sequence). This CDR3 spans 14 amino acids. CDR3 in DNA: TGTGCCAGCAGCCCCAGGGAGGTCGATCAGCCCCAGCATTTT. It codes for CASSPREVDQPQHF.